This TCR beta chain was captured by sequencing in a study of diagnostic markers for celiac disease (dated by TCRdb to the early 2020s). Sequenced using an Illumina MiSeq. TCRdb reprocessed the sequencing reads and holds a single record per CDR3 protein sequence, with no DNA. The table for this sample shows about 1,400 distinct CDR3 sequences. Together, the top ten hold over 12% of the sample. This clonotype counts as medium-sized (0.01 to 0.1%) based on its frequency; no count is recorded. It has no known antigen specificity. The TCR originated in a human donor. Sequencing was carried out using either unsorted cells or a sorted T cell fraction (not recorded which).

The CDR3 corresponds to CASSFSGANVLTF. The rearranged chain carries TRBV27 and TRBJ2-6. The CDR3 spans 13 residues, from the cysteine through the phenylalanine. No coding sequence is recorded. Sequences MNHEY (CDR1) and SMNVEV (CDR2) are obtained from the germline V gene (reference sequence).